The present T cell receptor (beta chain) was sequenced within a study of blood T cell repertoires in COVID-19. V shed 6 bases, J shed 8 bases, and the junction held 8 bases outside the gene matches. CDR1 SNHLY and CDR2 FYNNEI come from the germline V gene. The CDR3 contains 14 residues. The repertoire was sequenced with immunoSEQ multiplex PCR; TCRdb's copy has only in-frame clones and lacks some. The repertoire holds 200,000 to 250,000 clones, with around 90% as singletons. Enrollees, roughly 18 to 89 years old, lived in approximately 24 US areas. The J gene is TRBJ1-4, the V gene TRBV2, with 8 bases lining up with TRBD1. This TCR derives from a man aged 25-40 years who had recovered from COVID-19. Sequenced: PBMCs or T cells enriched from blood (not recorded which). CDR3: CASSIQGGTEKLFF. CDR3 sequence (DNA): TGTGCCAGCAGCATACAGGGGGGGACCGAAAAACTGTTTTTT.